Here is one T cell receptor (beta chain) with its context. Its matching antigen is unknown. This entry belongs to a study of cytotoxic CD8 clonotypes in ibrutinib-treated CLL. Across the whole study: The study recorded mean values of approximately 260,000 productive templates and under 100,000 productive rearrangements per sample. Findings and caveats of the study: At ibrutinib response, clonality increased, and at progression it declined back toward baseline.

Germline assignment: CDR1 MGHRA and CDR2 YSYEKL. This CDR3 has 16 residues. Unmatched junction bases numbered 17, after V lost 5 bases and J lost 10 bases. Produced via immunoSEQ multiplex PCR; TCRdb's table is partial and in-frame only. The sample yields hundreds of thousands of clones, 60% to 75% seen once. The clonotype comes from a human donor with chronic lymphocytic leukemia. The rearrangement joins TRBV4-1 to TRBJ1-5, with 7 bases aligning to TRBD1. Source: PBMCs, taken after 24 months of ibrutinib treatment. The CDR3 protein is CASSSDAGTDWKPQHF. The CDR3 region has the DNA TGCGCCAGCAGCTCCGACGCCGGGACAGACTGGAAACCCCAGCATTTT.